One sample yielded the 9 T cell receptor beta chains listed below, sequenced in a study of T cells in Graves' hyperthyroidism and ophthalmopathy. Amplification targeted TCR beta CDR3 regions from RNA transcripts. TCR CDR3 underwent first-round RT-PCR with the HTBI primer set. TCRdb processed the multiplex PCR reads anew with MiXCR; each CDR3 protein has one entry. The sample carries some 370,000 distinct CDR3 sequences, over 13% recorded once. Sequenced material: blood. These receptor sequences come from a man aged 45-65 years with Graves' ophthalmopathy.

In its sample, this clonotype was seen many times. The CDR3 is CASSPGLVYYNEQFF. CDR3 DNA sequence: TGTGCCAGCAGCCCGGGACTGGTATATTACAATGAGCAGTTCTTC. The V and J genes are TRBV3-1 and TRBJ2-1; TRBD2 is a possible D gene (6 bases). Germline V gene data show CDR1 as LGHDT and CDR2 as YNNKEL (reference sequence). CDR3 length: 15 residues. Trimming shortened V by 4 bases and J by 4 bases, and 14 bases separated the two germline ends.

This clonotype was seen ten or more times. V gene TRBV20-1 combines with J gene TRBJ1-4; D perhaps matches TRBD1 (5 bases). Germline V gene lookup returns CDR1 DFQATT and CDR2 SNEGSKA (reference sequence). V shed 5 bases and J shed 7 bases, with 14 bases lying between them. This CDR3 region has 13 residues. The CDR3 DNA is TGCAGTGCTGCCCGGGACGCCCGTGAAAAACTGTTTTTT. Protein product: CSAARDAREKLFF.

The chain combines TRBV19 with TRBJ2-1; D ambiguous. This CDR3 is 17 amino acids long. The germline CDR1 and CDR2 sequences are LNHDA and SQIVND (reference sequence). V was cut by 3 bases and J by 5 bases, with 20 bases left in between. CDR3: CASSMRPLLLLNNEQFF. CDR3 nucleotide sequence: TGTGCCAGTAGTATGCGCCCGCTGCTCCTCCTTAACAATGAGCAGTTCTTC.

The genes are TRBV6-1 and TRBJ1-1, with D perhaps TRBD1 (6 bases). This CDR3 is 15 amino acids long. CDR1 MNHNS and CDR2 SASEGT come from the germline V gene. V was trimmed by 7 bases and J by 5 bases, leaving 20 bases between them. This chain's CDR3 is CASNRAMPGGTEAFF. The DNA for the CDR3 is TGTGCCAGCAACAGGGCAATGCCCGGGGGGACTGAAGCTTTCTTT.

The rearrangement links TRBV20-1 to TRBJ2-2; 8 bases fit TRBD1. The CDR3 sequence is 16 residues long. CDR1 and CDR2 from the germline V gene are DFQATT and SNEGSKA (reference sequence). The junction had 5 bases not matched to a gene; V was cut back by 2 bases and J by 0 bases. CDR3 loop: CSARRQGFANTGELFF. CDR3 coding DNA: TGCAGTGCTAGAAGACAGGGGTTTGCGAACACCGGGGAGCTGTTTTTT.

The V gene is TRBV9, the J gene TRBJ2-3, with 7 bases lining up with TRBD1. CDR1 and CDR2 from the germline V gene are SGDLS and YYNGEE. The CDR3 is made up of 15 amino acids. V lost 0 bases and J lost 0; bases outside the gene matches: 1. For the CDR3, the DNA is TGTGCCAGCAGCGTAGGGGGACAGAGCACAGATACGCAGTATTTT. Encoded protein: CASSVGGQSTDTQYF. The whole variable domain, remainder taken from reference TRBV9 and TRBJ2-3, is DSGVTQTPKHLITATGQRVTLRCSPRSGDLSVYWYQQSLDQGLQFLIQYYNGEERAKGNILERFSAQQFPDLHSELNLSSLELGDSALYFCASSVGGQSTDTQYFGPGTRLTVL.

This clonotype was recorded many times. This rearrangement joins TRBV20-1 to TRBJ2-7; the D gene is possibly TRBD1 (5 bases). Trimming stripped 4 bases from V and 2 bases from J, with 6 bases between. The CDR3 has 11 residues. Germline lookup yields CDR1 DFQATT and CDR2 SNEGSKA (reference sequence). CDR3 loop: CSAKQAYEQYF. The CDR3 nucleotides read TGCAGTGCTAAACAGGCCTACGAGCAGTACTTC.

This clonotype appeared many times. The J gene is TRBJ1-2, the V gene TRBV11-1; D remains unclear. Germline-derived CDR1 and CDR2 are SGHAT and FQDESV (reference sequence). The CDR3 extends over 15 amino acids. Deletions cut 5 bases from V and 0 bases from J, with 13 bases between. The CDR3 coding sequence is TGTGCCAGCAGCCGGACCGAGACCGCTAACTATGGCTACACCTTC. Translated, it gives CASSRTETANYGYTF.

The chain carries TRBV20-1 and TRBJ1-1, with TRBD1 matching over 7 bases. Germline CDR1 and CDR2: DFQATT and SNEGSKA (reference sequence). This CDR3 has 15 amino acids. Trimming took 5 bases from V and 0 from J; bases not matched to a gene: 9. The CDR3 loop is CSAGPGTAMNTEAFF. CDR3 nucleotides: TGCAGTGCTGGTCCCGGGACAGCCATGAACACTGAAGCTTTCTTT.